This record covers a single TCR beta chain. The antigen is undetermined. The PCR employed 60 Vbeta primers together with 13 Jbeta primers. TCRdb's table, derived via immunoSEQ multiplex PCR, lists solely in-frame clones and lacks some. Seen here are 65,000 to 70,000 clones, around 80% observed once, and the top ten hold more than 7%. The sample belongs to a study of cytomegalovirus exposure and HLA in healthy donors. Trimming pared 0 bases from V and 2 bases from J, leaving 7 bases between. CDR3 length equals 14 residues. Per germline, CDR1 KGHSH and CDR2 LQKENI. Broader study findings: It was likely that a cluster of highly shared sequence variants was a sequencing artifact.

Material: PBMCs. The receptor was isolated from a woman aged 25-40 years in good health and CMV-seropositive. J is TRBJ2-5 and V is TRBV18; D remains ambiguous. CDR3 sequence reads: CASSPPQAQETQYF. The CDR3 coding sequence is TGTGCCAGCTCACCACCTCAGGCTCAAGAGACCCAGTACTTC.